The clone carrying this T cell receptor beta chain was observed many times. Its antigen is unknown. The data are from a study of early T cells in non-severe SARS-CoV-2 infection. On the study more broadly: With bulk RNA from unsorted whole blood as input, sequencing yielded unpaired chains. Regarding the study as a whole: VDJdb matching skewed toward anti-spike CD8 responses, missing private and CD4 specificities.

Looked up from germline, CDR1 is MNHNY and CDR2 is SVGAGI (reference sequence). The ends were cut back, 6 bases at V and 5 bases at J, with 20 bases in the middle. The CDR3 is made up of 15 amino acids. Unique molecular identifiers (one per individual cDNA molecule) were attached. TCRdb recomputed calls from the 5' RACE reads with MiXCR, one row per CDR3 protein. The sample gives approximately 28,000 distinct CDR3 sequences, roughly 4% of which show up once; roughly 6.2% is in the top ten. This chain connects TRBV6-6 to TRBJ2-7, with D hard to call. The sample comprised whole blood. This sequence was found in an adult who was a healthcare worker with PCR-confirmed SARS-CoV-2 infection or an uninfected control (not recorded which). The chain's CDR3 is CASSPTDGVVNEQYF. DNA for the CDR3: TGTGCCAGCAGCCCGACCGACGGTGTAGTCAACGAGCAGTACTTC.